The sample holds many counts of the clone carrying this T cell receptor (beta chain). Its cognate antigen is unknown. These data belong to a study of T cells after yellow fever vaccination. Whole-study results and caveats: Detected again after the booster were most primary-vaccination clones, at almost 97% CD4 and approximately 90% CD8.

The ends were cut back, 6 bases at V and 6 bases at J, with 12 bases in the middle. This CDR3 spans 13 amino acids. Germline CDR1 and CDR2: MNHNS and SASEGT. They built TCR cDNA with 5'RACE template switching, a step that put in a universal primer site and UMIs. TCRdb reprocessed the 5' RACE reads via MiXCR and lists one record per CDR3 protein. The repertoire includes over 70,000 distinct CDR3 sequences, 7.5% to 9% of them detected once, and 35% to 45% sits in the top ten. Source: CD8+ T cells sorted from PBMCs, taken on the day of the yellow fever booster vaccination. The chain has TRBV6-1 and TRBJ2-1, with D possibly called TRBD1 or TRBD2 (5 bases each). This sequence was found in a man aged 30 to 45 who received the YFV17D yellow fever vaccine. The CDR3 DNA reads as TGTGCCAGCAGCCCCCCTGGGGGCAATGAGCAGTTCTTC. Protein: CASSPPGGNEQFF.